Listed below are T cell receptor beta chains from one sample, sequenced in a study of PD-1 blockade in classical Hodgkin lymphoma. Clones were read by immunoSEQ multiplex PCR, and TCRdb kept only the in-frame ones, dropping some. Of about 16,000 clones listed, over 80% are singletons. The sequenced sample consisted of CD4+ T cells from blood. The receptors were gathered from a human donor with classical Hodgkin lymphoma. CDR3s include the opening cysteine and the closing phenylalanine or tryptophan. D genes are given only for firm matches. Size is stated for part of the rows, as once, few or many counts, or as a class when the clone is expanded.

d_gene: .; len: 16; v_gene: TRBV12-2; abundance: .; j_gene: TRBJ2-4; CDR3aa: CASRQVAGGSWNIQYF; CDR3nt: .
d_gene: .; len: 13; v_gene: TRBV2; abundance: .; j_gene: TRBJ1-1; CDR3aa: CASRIKGNTEAFF; CDR3nt: TGTGCCAGCAGGATAAAGGGGAACACTGAAGCTTTCTTT
d_gene: TRBD2; len: 13; v_gene: TRBV14; abundance: .; j_gene: TRBJ2-3; CDR3aa: CASSQDRLADQYF; CDR3nt: TGTGCCAGCAGCCAAGACAGACTAGCGGACCAGTATTTT
d_gene: .; len: 14; v_gene: TRBV5-5; abundance: .; j_gene: TRBJ1-1; CDR3aa: CASSFDPRNTEAFF; CDR3nt: TGTGCCAGCAGCTTTGACCCACGAAACACTGAAGCTTTCTTT
d_gene: .; len: 12; v_gene: TRBV30; abundance: .; j_gene: TRBJ1-6; CDR3aa: CAAGRRGSPLHF; CDR3nt: TGTGCCGCCGGACGGCGGGGTTCACCCCTCCACTTT
d_gene: .; len: 13; v_gene: TRBV19; abundance: .; j_gene: TRBJ2-7; CDR3aa: CASSMGQTYEQYF; CDR3nt: TGTGCCAGTAGTATGGGCCAGACCTACGAGCAGTACTTC
d_gene: .; len: 13; v_gene: TRBV15; abundance: .; j_gene: TRBJ1-1; CDR3aa: CATGNKTRGEAFF; CDR3nt: TGTGCCACCGGAAACAAAACTAGGGGTGAAGCTTTCTTT
d_gene: TRBD2; len: 19; v_gene: TRBV5-1; abundance: once; j_gene: TRBJ2-1; CDR3aa: CASSPPTSGRASSYNEQFF; CDR3nt: TGCGCCAGCAGCCCGCCCACTAGCGGGAGGGCGAGCTCCTACAATGAGCAGTTCTTC
d_gene: .; len: 18; v_gene: TRBV28; abundance: .; j_gene: TRBJ2-1; CDR3aa: CASSPVTGALHFYNEQFF; CDR3nt: TGTGCCAGCAGTCCTGTTACGGGAGCCCTACATTTTTACAATGAGCAGTTCTTC
d_gene: TRBD1; len: 16; v_gene: TRBV5-6; abundance: .; j_gene: TRBJ2-5; CDR3aa: CASSTRDRLAGETQYF; CDR3nt: TGTGCCAGCAGCACCCGGGACAGGCTCGCCGGAGAGACCCAGTACTTC
d_gene: TRBD2; len: 14; v_gene: TRBV5-1; abundance: .; j_gene: TRBJ2-2; CDR3aa: CASSPRGDTGELFF; CDR3nt: TGCGCCAGCAGCCCTCGGGGGGACACCGGGGAGCTGTTTTTT
d_gene: .; len: 15; v_gene: TRBV7-3; abundance: once; j_gene: TRBJ1-2; CDR3aa: CASSLDGVIERGYTF; CDR3nt: TGTGCCAGCAGCTTGGACGGAGTAATAGAGCGTGGCTACACCTTC
d_gene: .; len: 17; v_gene: TRBV12-5; abundance: once; j_gene: TRBJ2-2; CDR3aa: CASGLVAGPGVTGELFF; CDR3nt: TGTGCTAGTGGTTTGGTAGCCGGCCCGGGGGTCACCGGGGAGCTGTTTTTT
d_gene: .; len: 15; v_gene: TRBV18; abundance: .; j_gene: TRBJ1-4; CDR3aa: CASSPTRDGFEKLFF; CDR3nt: TGTGCCAGCTCCCCTACCCGGGACGGGTTTGAAAAACTGTTTTTT
d_gene: .; len: 11; v_gene: TRBV5-1; abundance: .; j_gene: TRBJ2-5; CDR3aa: CASSLAETQYF; CDR3nt: TGCGCCAGCAGCTTGGCGGAGACCCAGTACTTC
d_gene: .; len: 16; v_gene: TRBV6-1; abundance: .; j_gene: TRBJ2-7; CDR3aa: CASSEDSPNPPYEQYF; CDR3nt: TGTGCCAGCAGTGAAGATAGTCCTAACCCACCCTACGAGCAGTACTTC
d_gene: .; len: 15; v_gene: TRBV5-8; abundance: .; j_gene: TRBJ2-5; CDR3aa: CASSSGTPLKETQYF; CDR3nt: TGTGCCAGCAGCTCGGGGACTCCCCTGAAGGAGACCCAGTACTTC
d_gene: .; len: 16; v_gene: TRBV19; abundance: .; j_gene: TRBJ1-5; CDR3aa: CASSIFDPRFNQPQHF; CDR3nt: TGTGCCAGTAGTATTTTCGACCCCCGTTTCAATCAGCCCCAGCATTTT
d_gene: .; len: 13; v_gene: TRBV11-2; abundance: once; j_gene: TRBJ2-7; CDR3aa: CASSRTPSGEQYF; CDR3nt: TGTGCCAGCAGCCGGACACCTTCGGGCGAGCAGTACTTC
d_gene: .; len: 13; v_gene: TRBV5-4; abundance: .; j_gene: TRBJ1-1; CDR3aa: CASSSRRNTEAFF; CDR3nt: TGTGCCAGCAGCTCAAGACGGAACACTGAAGCTTTCTTT
d_gene: .; len: 17; v_gene: TRBV9; abundance: .; j_gene: TRBJ2-3; CDR3aa: CASSVVSRRKISDTQYF; CDR3nt: TGTGCCAGCAGCGTAGTGTCTAGGCGTAAAATATCAGATACGCAGTATTTT
d_gene: .; len: 14; v_gene: TRBV25-1; abundance: .; j_gene: TRBJ2-7; CDR3aa: CASSNRGDSYEQYF; CDR3nt: TGTGCCAGCTCCAATAGGGGGGACTCCTACGAGCAGTACTTC
d_gene: TRBD1; len: 14; v_gene: TRBV10-3; abundance: .; j_gene: TRBJ2-7; CDR3aa: CAISGTGGSYEQYF; CDR3nt: TGTGCCATCAGTGGGACAGGGGGCTCCTACGAGCAGTACTTC
d_gene: .; len: 15; v_gene: TRBV19; abundance: .; j_gene: TRBJ1-2; CDR3aa: CASSIEGRSILGYTF; CDR3nt: TGTGCCAGTAGTATCGAGGGCAGATCGATTTTGGGCTACACCTTC
d_gene: .; len: 16; v_gene: TRBV5-4; abundance: .; j_gene: TRBJ1-4; CDR3aa: CASSSGTGATNEKLFF; CDR3nt: TGTGCCAGCAGTTCAGGGACCGGGGCAACTAATGAAAAACTGTTTTTT
d_gene: TRBD1; len: 15; v_gene: TRBV27; abundance: once; j_gene: TRBJ1-5; CDR3aa: CASSYSGGTNQPQHF; CDR3nt: TGTGCCAGCAGTTATTCAGGGGGCACCAATCAGCCCCAGCATTTT
d_gene: TRBD2; len: 17; v_gene: TRBV5-4; abundance: .; j_gene: TRBJ2-7; CDR3aa: CASAPPGLAGGTYEQYF; CDR3nt: TGTGCCAGCGCGCCCCCGGGACTAGCGGGGGGGACGTACGAGCAGTACTTC
d_gene: .; len: 12; v_gene: TRBV18; abundance: .; j_gene: TRBJ2-7; CDR3aa: CASSPGGAEQYF; CDR3nt: TGTGCCAGCTCACCAGGAGGGGCCGAGCAGTACTTC
d_gene: .; len: 13; v_gene: TRBV7-3; abundance: .; j_gene: TRBJ2-7; CDR3aa: CASSLNRAHEQYF; CDR3nt: TGTGCCAGCAGCTTAAACAGGGCCCACGAGCAGTACTTC
d_gene: TRBD2; len: 14; v_gene: TRBV6-1; abundance: once; j_gene: TRBJ2-7; CDR3aa: CASTATSASYEQYF; CDR3nt: TGTGCCAGCACCGCGACTAGCGCTTCCTACGAGCAGTACTTC
d_gene: .; len: 15; v_gene: TRBV7-6; abundance: .; j_gene: TRBJ1-4; CDR3aa: CASSLNARFNEKLFF; CDR3nt: TGTGCCAGCAGCTTAAATGCCAGATTTAATGAAAAACTGTTTTTT
d_gene: .; len: 11; v_gene: TRBV9; abundance: once; j_gene: TRBJ2-5; CDR3aa: CASSVEETQYF; CDR3nt: TGTGCCAGCAGCGTAGAGGAGACCCAGTACTTC
d_gene: .; len: 17; v_gene: TRBV7-5; abundance: .; j_gene: TRBJ2-1; CDR3aa: CVRSLDFRGLNYNEQFF; CDR3nt: TGTGTCAGAAGCTTAGACTTCAGGGGGCTTAACTACAATGAGCAGTTCTTC
d_gene: TRBD1; len: 15; v_gene: TRBV28; abundance: .; j_gene: TRBJ2-7; CDR3aa: CASSLGTGVIREQYF; CDR3nt: TGTGCCAGCAGTTTGGGGACAGGGGTAATACGCGAGCAGTACTTC
d_gene: .; len: 15; v_gene: TRBV19; abundance: .; j_gene: TRBJ2-1; CDR3aa: CASSRFPSSYNEQFF; CDR3nt: TGTGCCAGTAGTCGCTTCCCGAGCTCCTACAATGAGCAGTTCTTC
d_gene: .; len: 15; v_gene: TRBV6-5; abundance: .; j_gene: TRBJ2-7; CDR3aa: CASNPRSVSSYEQYF; CDR3nt: TGTGCCAGCAATCCCCGTTCAGTAAGCTCCTACGAGCAGTACTTC
d_gene: .; len: 15; v_gene: TRBV18; abundance: .; j_gene: TRBJ1-3; CDR3aa: CASSPPGRSGNTIYF; CDR3nt: TGTGCCAGCTCACCACCCGGTCGCTCTGGAAACACCATATATTTT
d_gene: .; len: 13; v_gene: TRBV2; abundance: few; j_gene: TRBJ1-2; CDR3aa: CASSDQGAYGYTF; CDR3nt: TGTGCCAGCAGCGATCAGGGAGCGTATGGCTACACCTTC
d_gene: .; len: 10; v_gene: TRBV2; abundance: .; j_gene: TRBJ2-5; CDR3aa: CASLQETQYF; CDR3nt: TGTGCCAGCCTTCAAGAGACCCAGTACTTC
d_gene: .; len: 13; v_gene: TRBV5-1; abundance: .; j_gene: TRBJ2-7; CDR3aa: CASSLGTNYEQYF; CDR3nt: TGCGCCAGCAGCCTGGGGACAAACTACGAGCAGTACTTC
d_gene: .; len: 15; v_gene: TRBV10-3; abundance: .; j_gene: TRBJ1-3; CDR3aa: CAISGDPRSGNTIYF; CDR3nt: TGTGCCATCAGTGGGGACCCCCGCTCTGGAAACACCATATATTTT
d_gene: .; len: 11; v_gene: TRBV20-1; abundance: .; j_gene: TRBJ1-1; CDR3aa: CSASPLGRAFF; CDR3nt: TGCAGTGCGAGCCCTTTAGGACGTGCTTTCTTT
d_gene: TRBD1; len: 12; v_gene: TRBV5-4; abundance: .; j_gene: TRBJ2-5; CDR3aa: CASGRGQETQYF; CDR3nt: TGTGCCAGCGGCAGGGGGCAGGAGACCCAGTACTTC
d_gene: .; len: 13; v_gene: TRBV4-1; abundance: .; j_gene: TRBJ2-7; CDR3aa: CASSQGGWGEQYF; CDR3nt: TGCGCCAGCAGCCAAGGGGGCTGGGGGGAACAGTACTTC